This T cell receptor (beta chain) was captured in a study of CD8+ T cells in alopecia areata. Study-wide results and caveats: Scalp samples also contribute reads from the resident alphabeta T cells found in normal skin. Tofacitinib did not eliminate many expanded lesional clones from scalp or blood.

On this clone itself: The antigen is unknown.

Stated treatment: oral pan-JAK inhibitor, 5-10 mg twice daily. Investigators sorted PBMCs to obtain both CD4+ and CD8+ T cells. Trimming cost V 2 bases and J 9 bases, with 12 bases left between them. The CDR3 is made up of 13 amino acids. CDR1 is MNHEY and CDR2 is SMNVEV in the germline V gene (reference sequence). Isolated RNA was reverse transcribed into cDNA used as the sequencing template. Assay used: immunoSEQ multiplex PCR; TCRdb lists only in-frame clones, some missing. The table has some 200,000 clones, roughly 64% seen once. The V gene is TRBV27, the J gene TRBJ2-3; D perhaps matches TRBD2 (7 bases). The source material was CD8+ T cells sorted from blood, sampled at week 24, from a patient treated with tofacitinib. The receptor was derived from a human donor with alopecia areata. The CDR3 protein is CASSLTGGATQYF. DNA for the CDR3: TGTGCCAGCAGTTTAACGGGGGGCGCAACGCAGTATTTT.